This note documents a single T cell receptor (beta chain) sequence. Its antigen is not known. The record originates from a study of cytomegalovirus exposure and HLA in healthy donors. About the research overall: The approximately 690 first-cohort repertoires and the 110 or so validation repertoires shared the same platform, a later analysis reported.

Germline CDR1 and CDR2: MNHNS and SASEGT. V shed 0 bases, J shed 9 bases, and the junction held 12 bases outside the gene matches. The CDR3 runs 17 residues. Assay: immunoSEQ multiplex PCR; the TCRdb copy retains only in-frame clones and omits some. The sample has over 120,000 clones; about 91% are singletons. The study's findings and limits: High sensitivity and specificity were reportedly achieved when the classifier diagnosed cytomegalovirus status. A few chains linked to CMV were shown in vitro to be specific for CMV antigens.

Sample: PBMCs. The sequence was obtained from a man between 18 and 29 years old in good health and CMV-seropositive. The rearrangement uses TRBV6-1 and TRBJ2-2; 8 bases line up with TRBD2. CDR3 in DNA: TGTGCCAGCAGTGAAGCCCATCGCGGGGGGAGACACCGGGAGCTGTTTTTT. It yields the protein CASSEAHRGGRHRELFF.